The present T cell receptor (beta chain) was sequenced within a study of Ad26.COV2.S vaccination and SARS-CoV-2 variants (dated by TCRdb to 2020 to 2023). Background for the entire study: Vaccine-arm donors came from COV1001, a multicentre, randomized, double-blind, placebo-controlled phase I-IIa trial of Ad26.COV2.S in healthy adults. Ad26.COV2.S was administered intramuscularly at 5 x 10^10 or 1 x 10^11 viral particles, either as a single shot or as two shots given 56 days apart. TCRbeta repertoire sequencing was used to assess the specificity and breadth of SARS-CoV-2-reactive T cell receptors after Ad26.COV2.S vaccination. The TCR-sequenced set comprised approximately 32 samples: some 19 Ad26.COV2.S vaccine recipients, 5 placebo recipients and 8 SARS-CoV-2 convalescent individuals. Trial participants were randomized into five groups of five: low-dose or high-dose Ad26.COV2.S given once or twice, or placebo on both occasions. Investigators remained blinded to trial group allocation during experiments and outcome assessment. Study-wide findings and limitations: It was noted by the authors that total T cell responses may have been underestimated by the TCR breadth and depth analyses. Compared with placebo recipients, Ad26.COV2.S recipients showed higher spike-specific TCR breadth (P = 0.0014). After vaccination, substantial breadth of spike-specific CD8+ and CD4+ T cell responses was reported. The study was not powered for comparison of responses between vaccine doses or regimens. Vaccine and placebo recipients had similar non-spike TCR breadth, a finding consistent with the vaccine containing only spike.

TCRbeta CDR3 regions were sequenced with the immunoSEQ Assay. After extraction, genomic DNA underwent amplification by bias-controlled multiplex PCR, followed by high-throughput sequencing. The source study handled its data this way. To quantify the absolute abundance of each unique TCRbeta CDR3 region, sequences were collapsed and filtered. T cell fraction was estimated by normalizing TCRbeta template counts to usable DNA, with usable DNA measured through amplification of reference genes found in all nucleated cells. Repertoire TCRs were annotated as SARS-CoV-2-specific when V gene, CDR3 amino acid sequence and J gene were exactly matched to a known reactive TCR set. The reference SARS-CoV-2 TCR set was obtained from MIRA and was filtered for enrichment in COVID-19-positive ImmuneCODE repertoires, whereby public or cross-reactive TCRs were removed. Using the MIRA antigens, annotated TCRs were further analysed by specific ORF or by position within an ORF. Breadth was defined as the number of annotated unique rearrangements divided by the total number of unique productive rearrangements, and depth was defined as the summed frequency of the annotated unique rearrangements. Two-sided Wilcoxon rank-sum tests were applied when comparing TCR breadth between groups. Entries here come from immuneACCESS through TCRdb and include only in-frame sequences with V and J called. Some clones fail to appear in such tables; in the studies checked, an unresolved V gene covers under half of the shortfall, and the cause of the remainder is unknown. V and J calls and clone size are copied from that table; D and trimming were computed from the DNA. The table for this sample lists 200,000 to 250,000 clones; roughly 90% of them were counted only once. The ten largest make up over 8.5% of the sample.

The intended sense of this specimen's treatment or condition label: about 20 received Ad26.COV2.S at low or high dose, single or two shots; a few received placebo; per-sample allocation not given. For vaccine and placebo recipients, repertoires were sequenced using samples collected on day 63 after the first injection. Between 29 July and 7 August 2020, Cohort 1b enrolled 25 adults aged 18-55 years at one site in Boston, USA. Ad26.COV2.S was a replication-incompetent adenovirus type 26 vector that expressed a prefusion-stabilized SARS-CoV-2 spike protein derived from the original Wuhan strain. Concerning this clone itself: This receptor's antigen is unknown. Per-base qualities were not stored, and no clone one base away is much larger.

The junction carries 4 bases between V and J, which are trimmed by 2 bases and 6 bases respectively. The germline V gene specifies MNHEY as CDR1 and SVGAGI as CDR2. Inclusive of the bounding cysteine and phenylalanine, the CDR3 is 11 residues long. Only the CDR3 DNA is retained, 33 bases long and in frame from the first base. This TCR was sampled from a person between 18 and 59 years old who received the Ad26.COV2.S COVID-19 vaccine or a placebo. The source material was peripheral blood, sampled in a trial of Ad26.COV2.S vaccine versus placebo. The sequence is built from TRBV6-5 and TRBJ1-1; the D gene is not confidently resolved. The CDR3 reads CASSYRAEAFF. The DNA sequence is as follows: TGTGCCAGCAGTTACAGGGCTGAAGCTTTCTTT.